A selection of T cell receptor beta chains follows, all from one sample in a study of long-term antiretroviral therapy in people with HIV. Measured with immunoSEQ multiplex PCR; TCRdb has only the in-frame clones, and not every one. The sample includes 20,000 to 30,000 clones, around 80% seen only once; the top ten take roughly 10%. The source was unsorted PBMCs, collected 1.2 years after starting antiretroviral therapy. The receptors shown here come from a woman in her thirties or forties with HIV. CDR3s include the opening cysteine and the closing phenylalanine or tryptophan. The order of the fields is CDR3 length, J gene, V gene, D gene, clone size, CDR3 DNA, CDR3 protein. The D gene is left open where the match is weak. Part of the rows lack a size; the others show once, few, many or a class for expanded clones.

15	TRBJ2-7	TRBV11-2	TRBD2	few	TGTGCCAGCAGCTTAGGAGCGGGAGAGGCCTACGAGCAGTACTTC	CASSLGAGEAYEQYF
14	TRBJ2-7	TRBV19	TRBD2	NA	TGTGCCAGTAGGGAGCGGGGGGCTTCCTACGAGCAGTACTTC	CASRERGASYEQYF
14	TRBJ1-4	TRBV2	NA	NA	TGTGCCAGCAGTGTTGGTCAGCATAATGAAAAACTGTTTTTT	CASSVGQHNEKLFF
12	TRBJ1-1	TRBV7-8	NA	NA	TGTGCCAGCAGCATGGAACTGGCTGGGGCTTTCTTT	CASSMELAGAFF
17	TRBJ2-7	TRBV7-8	NA	NA	TGTGCCAGCAGCTCCCTTTTCGATGACAAGTTATCCTACGAGCAGTACTTC	CASSSLFDDKLSYEQYF
13	TRBJ1-1	TRBV5-1	NA	NA	TGCGCCAGCGCTCGACGGGTGAACACTGAAGCTTTCTTT	CASARRVNTEAFF
12	TRBJ2-3	TRBV6-5	NA	once	TGTGCCAGCACCCCAGGAGGGGGTACGCAGTATTTT	CASTPGGGTQYF
13	TRBJ2-2	TRBV7-2	NA	once	TGTGCCAGCATATTAGCGAACACCGGGGAGCTGTTTTTT	CASILANTGELFF
14	TRBJ2-7	TRBV7-9	NA	NA	TGTGCCAGCAGCTTAGATGTCAGGCCCTACGAGCAGTACTTC	CASSLDVRPYEQYF
15	TRBJ1-5	TRBV6-6	NA	NA	TGTGCCAGCAGTGGGGATCTCGAGAGGTATCAGCCCCAGCATTTT	CASSGDLERYQPQHF
18	TRBJ2-3	TRBV19	NA	NA	TGTGCCAGTAGTATATCCCTCCAGGGGGGGCTACGGGCAGATACGCAGTATTTT	CASSISLQGGLRADTQYF
15	TRBJ1-6	TRBV7-2	NA	NA	TGTGCCAGCAGCTTATTTCGGCAGGGTGACTCACCCCTCCACTTT	CASSLFRQGDSPLHF
14	TRBJ1-4	TRBV7-9	NA	NA	TGTGCCAGCAACTTTGGGGTTCACGGTGAAAAACTGTTTTTT	CASNFGVHGEKLFF
12	TRBJ1-1	TRBV11-3	NA	NA	TGTGCCAGCAGCTTAAGAGCGCCCCCAGCTTTCTTT	CASSLRAPPAFF
13	TRBJ2-1	TRBV2	NA	NA	TGTGCCAGCACTAAGACCCCGATCAATGAGCAGTTCTTC	CASTKTPINEQFF
13	TRBJ1-2	TRBV9	NA	once	TGTGCCAGCAGCGACTTAGCTAACTATGGCTACACCTTC	CASSDLANYGYTF
15	TRBJ2-2	TRBV7-2	TRBD2	NA	TGTGCCAGCAGTCTGGCGGGAGCCACCACCGGGGAGCTGTTTTTT	CASSLAGATTGELFF
15	TRBJ2-7	TRBV6-5	NA	NA	TGTGCCAGCAGTTACTGGGGCTCTGGGGCCTACGAGCAGTACTTC	CASSYWGSGAYEQYF
18	TRBJ2-5	TRBV5-4	NA	NA	TGTGCCAGCAGCTTGGGGGTCTGGACCACAGCCATTCAAGAGACCCAGTACTTC	CASSLGVWTTAIQETQYF
14	TRBJ1-5	TRBV7-9	NA	NA	TGTGCCAGCAGCCCTTTGACCTCCAATCAGCCCCAGCATTTT	CASSPLTSNQPQHF
16	TRBJ1-5	TRBV2	NA	NA	TGTGCCAGCAGTGAGTCGGGTCAGGGGTCTAGTCAGCCCCAGCATTTT	CASSESGQGSSQPQHF